This TCR beta chain originates from a study of CD8+CD57+ T cells in acquired aplastic anemia. On the study more broadly: Yields of DNA that came from sorted CD4+ and CD8+ cells averaged approximately 3.5 ug.

CDR3 and TCR beta VDJ profiling relied on genomic DNA as the template. TCRdb ran MiXCR on the reads and lists one entry per CDR3 protein. The sample yields about 220,000 distinct CDR3 sequences, 40% to 50% seen once. In its sample, this clonotype was seen many times. Its antigen is undetermined. CDR3 length equals 15 residues. V lost 4 bases and J lost 5; bases outside the gene matches: 5. From germline, CDR1 is SGHDT and CDR2 YYEEEE. Study-level results: Overlapping CD8+ CDR3 repertoires of patients and controls contained some 27 shared sequences.

Selection for sequencing was limited to patients who had shown CD8+CD57+ cell expansion by flow cytometry. Receipt of therapy had not occurred in any patient by the time of blood sampling. The source material was sorted CD4+, CD8+, or CD8+CD57+ T cells (not recorded which) from PBMCs. The clonotype originates from a human donor with aplastic anemia. This rearrangement joins TRBV5-6 to TRBJ2-2; 10 bases are shared with TRBD1. CDR3 bases: TGTGCCAGCAGCGCGCCGGGACAGGGGACCGGGGAGCTGTTTTTT. Translated, it gives CASSAPGQGTGELFF.